This is a list of T cell receptor beta chains from one sample in a study of shared clonotypes between healthy human individuals. Produced via immunoSEQ multiplex PCR; TCRdb's table is partial and in-frame only. Among over 400,000 clones, about 85% were seen once, and the ten largest hold approximately 12%. The sample consisted of PBMCs. Source of these receptors: a woman between 40 and 55 years old in good health. Some clones in this sample may be carry-over from other donors' samples. The CDR3 runs from the conserved cysteine through the conserved F or W. The D gene is left open where the match is weak. Not every row has a clone size; where given, it reads once, few, many or a size class.

CASSLLGPGALGQYF,TGTGCCAGCAGTTTATTAGGGCCGGGAGCCCTGGGGCAGTACTTC,-,TRBJ2-7,-,TRBV28
CASSPATGEEKPQHF,TGTGCCAGCTCACCAGCTACAGGGGAGGAAAAGCCCCAGCATTTT,TRBD1,TRBJ1-5,-,TRBV18
CSASSRNEQFF,TGCAGTGCTAGTAGCAGGAATGAGCAGTTCTTC,-,TRBJ2-1,-,TRBV20-1
CASSISGYGETQYF,TGTGCCAGTAGTATTTCAGGGTACGGTGAGACCCAGTACTTC,-,TRBJ2-5,-,TRBV19
CSARPGLARYF,TGCAGTGCTAGGCCGGGACTAGCGAGGTATTTT,TRBD2,TRBJ2-3,-,TRBV20-1
CASSGEAGVTDTQYF,TGTGCCAGCAGTGGCGAAGCGGGAGTCACAGATACGCAGTATTTT,TRBD2,TRBJ2-3,-,TRBV28
CSVEPPREGLDTQYF,TGCAGCGTTGAACCCCCGCGGGAGGGCCTCGATACGCAGTATTTT,TRBD2,TRBJ2-3,-,TRBV29-1
CASSLSEDTEAFF,TGTGCCAGCAGCTTATCCGAGGACACTGAAGCTTTCTTT,-,TRBJ1-1,-,TRBV11-2
CASTRPGQGAYEQYF,TGTGCCAGCACTAGACCGGGACAGGGGGCCTACGAGCAGTACTTC,TRBD1,TRBJ2-7,-,TRBV28
CSVEGVASYEQYF,TGCAGCGTTGAAGGGGTAGCCTCCTACGAGCAGTACTTC,-,TRBJ2-7,-,TRBV29-1
CASSFPLSGETQYF,TGTGCCAGCAGTTTCCCCCTCTCGGGGGAGACCCAGTACTTC,-,TRBJ2-5,-,TRBV28
CAWSLTGGRQPQHF,TGTGCCTGGAGCTTGACAGGGGGCAGGCAGCCCCAGCATTTT,TRBD1,TRBJ1-5,few,TRBV30
CASSRGQGNEQYF,TGTGCCAGCAGCAGGGGACAGGGGAACGAGCAGTACTTC,TRBD1,TRBJ2-7,-,TRBV5-8
CASSQLQGDLETQYF,TGCGCCAGCAGCCAACTGCAGGGAGACCTAGAGACCCAGTACTTC,-,TRBJ2-5,-,TRBV4-1
CASSMSGTDTQYF,TGTGCCAGTAGTATGAGCGGCACAGATACGCAGTATTTT,-,TRBJ2-3,-,TRBV19
CASSYSIGWSDEQYF,TGTGCCAGCAGTTACTCGATAGGTTGGTCGGACGAGCAGTACTTC,-,TRBJ2-7,many,TRBV6-5
CAWSQSSSYEQYF,TGTGCCTGGAGTCAGTCATCTTCCTACGAGCAGTACTTC,-,TRBJ2-7,-,TRBV30
CASSLGQPGNEKLFF,TGCGCCAGCAGCTTGGGACAGCCCGGGAATGAAAAACTGTTTTTT,-,TRBJ1-4,once,TRBV5-1
CASSYSSGGLDTEAFF,TGTGCCAGCAGTTACTCGTCAGGGGGCTTGGACACTGAAGCTTTCTTT,TRBD1,TRBJ1-1,-,TRBV6-5
CASSPNVGGGRGDDYGYTF,TGTGCCAGCAGCCCAAATGTGGGGGGAGGCAGAGGGGACGACTATGGCTACACCTTC,-,TRBJ1-2,-,TRBV5-5
CASSHTGMNTEAFF,TGTGCCAGCAGCCACACGGGGATGAACACTGAAGCTTTCTTT,-,TRBJ1-1,-,TRBV14
CASSVDSGPGLAGYNEQFF,TGTGCCAGCAGCGTAGACAGTGGGCCGGGACTAGCGGGATACAATGAGCAGTTCTTC,TRBD2,TRBJ2-1,-,TRBV9
CASRTAWYEQYF,TGTGCCTCAAGGACAGCATGGTACGAGCAGTACTTC,-,TRBJ2-7,few,TRBV30
CASSVGVGDSYEQYF,TGTGCCAGCAGCGTAGGGGTGGGCGATTCCTACGAGCAGTACTTC,-,TRBJ2-7,-,TRBV9
CASSLEWTGGDQPQHF,TGTGCCAGCAGTTTAGAGTGGACAGGGGGCGATCAGCCCCAGCATTTT,TRBD1,TRBJ1-5,-,TRBV28
CASSLWFTENTEAFF,TGCGCCAGCAGCCTATGGTTTACCGAAAACACTGAAGCTTTCTTT,-,TRBJ1-1,few,TRBV5-1
CASSEGPASGRYNEQFF,TGTGCCAGCAGTGAAGGTCCGGCTAGCGGGAGGTACAATGAGCAGTTCTTC,TRBD2,TRBJ2-1,-,TRBV2
CSVWTNQETQYF,TGCAGCGTCTGGACAAATCAAGAGACCCAGTACTTC,-,TRBJ2-5,-,TRBV29-1
CASSHTRGGYYEQYF,TGTGCCAGCAGCCACACTCGGGGGGGCTACTACGAGCAGTACTTC,TRBD2,TRBJ2-7,-,TRBV7-8